These 21 T cell receptor beta chains came from one sample sequenced in a study of blood T cell repertoires in COVID-19. The table came from immunoSEQ multiplex PCR; TCRdb's copy has only in-frame clones and leaves some out. The profile covers about 230,000 clones, with more than 80% appearing a single time and less than 3% taken by the ten largest. The material sequenced was peripheral blood. Source of these receptors: a man aged 25 to 45 with COVID-19, enrolled during active disease.

V is TRBV25-1 and J is TRBJ1-2, with 8 bases that match TRBD1. Germline V gives CDR1 MGHDK, CDR2 SYGVNS. The J segment lost 8 bases and the V segment lost 1 base, leaving 3 bases of the junction unmatched. The CDR3 contains 13 residues. DNA for the CDR3: TGTGCCAGCAGTGAATGGACAGGGAACGGCTACACCTTC. As protein: CASSEWTGNGYTF.

V usage is TRBV3-1 (or the pseudogene TRBV3-2) and J usage is TRBJ2-7; D is perhaps TRBD1 (5 bases). V shed 0 bases and J shed 5 bases, with 14 bases lying between them. From germline, CDR1 is LGHDT and CDR2 YNNKEL (reference sequence). The CDR3 consists of 15 residues. This chain's CDR3 is CASSQDTREGDEQYF. CDR3 DNA: TGTGCCAGCAGCCAAGACACCAGGGAAGGGGACGAGCAGTACTTC.

The V gene is TRBV5-1, the J gene TRBJ1-2, with 7 bases identical to TRBD1. Germline lookup yields CDR1 SGHRS and CDR2 YFSETQ. Trimming cost V 5 bases and J 2 bases; bases outside gene matches: 0. The CDR3 spans 12 residues. CDR3 sequence reads: CASRTGNYGYTF. The CDR3 bases are TGCGCCAGCAGGACAGGGAACTATGGCTACACCTTC.

This sequence joins TRBV10-3 and TRBJ2-7; D is possibly TRBD1 (6 bases). Germline V lookup: CDR1 ENHRY, CDR2 SYGVKD. This CDR3 is 13 amino acids long. V dropped 3 bases and J dropped 7 bases, with 13 bases sitting between them. In DNA form, the CDR3 reads TGTGCCATCAGTGACCGGGACAAACCTGAGCAGTACTTC. Translating it yields CAISDRDKPEQYF.

V is TRBV5-4 and J is TRBJ1-1; D might be TRBD1 (5 bases). The germline V gene encodes CDR1 SGHNT and CDR2 YYREEE (reference sequence). The germline V and J ends were trimmed by 6 bases and 1 base, with 13 bases remaining between them. CDR3 length: 14 residues. The CDR3 DNA follows: TGTGCCAGCACCGAGGGACTGACGAACACTGAAGCTTTCTTT. This gives the protein CASTEGLTNTEAFF.

The genes are TRBV28 and TRBJ1-2; TRBD1 aligns across 8 bases. The V and J ends lost 5 bases and 2 bases, in that order; junction bases with no gene match: 10. CDR1 is MDHEN and CDR2 is SYDVKM in the germline V gene. The CDR3 runs 16 residues. CDR3 protein: CASSPRDRILNYGYTF. The CDR3, as DNA: TGTGCCAGCAGTCCGCGGGACAGGATCTTGAACTATGGCTACACCTTC.

The chain recombines TRBV10-3 with TRBJ2-1; 11 nucleotides match TRBD2. The CDR3 totals 15 residues. CDR1 is ENHRY, CDR2 SYGVKD, per germline. J was trimmed by 8 bases and V by 9 bases; bases with no gene match: 12. CDR3 residues: CAIGPGLAALYEQFF. CDR3 DNA: TGTGCCATTGGACCGGGACTAGCGGCCCTCTATGAGCAGTTCTTC.

The V call is TRBV5-5, the J call TRBJ1-1; no reliable D call. The CDR3 is made up of 12 amino acids. The V gene lost 0 bases and the J gene lost 10 bases, with 10 bases spanning the gap. In germline, CDR1 is SGHKS, CDR2 YYEKEE (reference sequence). In DNA, the CDR3 is TGTGCCAGCAGCTTGGCACAGTTCGGAGCTTTCTTT. Protein sequence: CASSLAQFGAFF.

CDR3 residues: CASTPGQGADYGYTF. CDR3 bases: TGTGCCAGCACCCCGGGGCAGGGGGCGGACTATGGCTACACCTTC. The chain is built from TRBV6-2 or TRBV6-3 and TRBJ1-2, with 8 positions matching TRBD1. The CDR3 sequence is 15 residues long. Germline CDR1 is MNHEY and CDR2 is SVGEGT. V shed 7 bases and J 3 bases; nucleotides not matched to a gene: 10.

The gene calls are TRBV14 and TRBJ1-6; 7 bases are shared with TRBD1. The germline gives CDR1 SGHDN, CDR2 FVKESK. The CDR3 runs to 18 residues. The V segment lost 3 bases and the J segment 4 bases; nucleotides outside the gene matches: 12. The CDR3 sequence is CASSHLADRDLYNSPLHF. DNA for the CDR3: TGTGCCAGCAGCCACCTAGCCGACAGGGACCTTTATAATTCACCCCTCCACTTT.

V gene TRBV11-3 combines with J gene TRBJ2-3; 16 bases match TRBD2. The CDR3 extends over 17 amino acids. Germline CDR1 SGHNT, CDR2 YENEEA. With 4 bases clipped from V and 2 bases from J, the junction kept 3 bases outside the gene matches. CDR3 DNA sequence: TGTGCCAGCAGCTCCGGGACTAGCGGGAGGGCCACAGATACGCAGTATTTT. It codes for CASSSGTSGRATDTQYF. The full variable domain, its missing parts supplied by reference TRBV11-3 and TRBJ2-3, is EAGVVQSPRYKIIEKKQPVAFWCNPISGHNTLYWYLQNLGQGPELLIRYENEEAVDDSQLPKDRFSAERLKGVDSTLKIQPAELGDSAVYLCASSSGTSGRATDTQYFGPGTRLTVL.

There are a few counts of this clone. The chain uses TRBV7-6 and TRBJ1-5; perhaps TRBD1 as D (5 bases). The V end lost 2 bases, the J end lost 0 bases, and 11 bases lay between the germline ends. Germline CDR1 SGHVS, CDR2 FNYEAQ. The CDR3 runs 16 residues. The CDR3 here is CASSLLGAGSNQPQHF. The DNA for the CDR3 is TGTGCCAGCAGCTTACTTGGGGCAGGTAGCAATCAGCCCCAGCATTTT.

This clone was counted a single time. The V and J genes are TRBV5-1 and TRBJ2-6, with 7 bases aligning to TRBD1. From germline, CDR1 is SGHRS and CDR2 YFSETQ. The J segment lost 2 bases and the V segment lost 2 bases, leaving 1 base of the junction unmatched. The CDR3 runs 15 residues. CDR3 amino acids: CASSFTGAGANVLTF. The CDR3 DNA sequence: TGCGCCAGCAGCTTCACAGGGGCTGGGGCCAACGTCCTGACTTTC.

The chain couples TRBV7-2 to TRBJ1-1; D unclear. This CDR3 is 13 amino acids long. V dropped 6 bases and J dropped 5 bases, with 13 bases sitting between them. Germline assignment: CDR1 SGHTA and CDR2 FQGNSA. In nucleotides, the CDR3 is TGTGCCAGCAGAACAGCTCTTAGGACTGAAGCTTTCTTT. It specifies CASRTALRTEAFF.

The chain uses TRBV27 and TRBJ2-7, with D possibly being TRBD1 (6 bases). CDR3 length: 17 residues. Germline V gene data show CDR1 as MNHEY and CDR2 as SMNVEV (reference sequence). Trimming took 4 bases from V and 2 from J, leaving 21 bases between them. Here the CDR3 DNA reads TGTGCCAGCAGTTCCTCCGAGGGGGATCTACCTCCCTACGAGCAGTACTTC. This sequence encodes CASSSSEGDLPPYEQYF.

The CDR3 here is CASSPRDRANYGYTF. As DNA, the CDR3 is TGTGCCAGCTCACCCCGGGACAGGGCCAACTATGGCTACACCTTC. The chain combines TRBV18 with TRBJ1-2, with 9 bases aligning to TRBD1. The CDR3 contains 15 residues. V gave up 3 bases and J gave up 2 bases; unmatched junction bases: 4. Germline V lookup: CDR1 KGHSH, CDR2 LQKENI. Based on the CDR3 plus reference TRBV18 and TRBJ1-2, the full variable domain is NAGVMQNPRHLVRRRGQEARLRCSPMKGHSHVYWYRQLPEEGLKFMVYLQKENIIDESGMPKERFSAEFPKEGPSILRIQQVVRGDSAAYFCASSPRDRANYGYTFGSGTRLTVV.

The chain uses TRBV5-1 and TRBJ1-1; D perhaps matches TRBD1 (5 bases). The germline CDR1 and CDR2 sequences are SGHRS and YFSETQ. The CDR3 is 15 amino acids. V was shortened by 0 bases and J by 0 bases, with 9 bases between the two germline ends. In nucleotides, the CDR3 is TGCGCCAGCAGCTTGGAGGGCAGGGTGAACACTGAAGCTTTCTTT. It specifies CASSLEGRVNTEAFF.

The chain uses TRBV2 and TRBJ2-3; D not certain. CDR1 SNHLY and CDR2 FYNNEI come from the germline V gene. The CDR3 is made up of 13 amino acids. V was pared by 7 bases and J by 0 bases, with 8 bases between. The CDR3 protein is CASNSWSTDTQYF. The CDR3 nucleotides are TGTGCCAGCAATAGTTGGAGCACAGATACGCAGTATTTT.

Written as DNA, the CDR3 is TGTGCCAGCTCCGGTGGGCAGCCATATGGCTACACCTTC. Protein product: CASSGGQPYGYTF. The chain is built from TRBV18 and TRBJ1-2; no firm D call. The V gene lost 6 bases and the J gene lost 5 bases, with 13 bases spanning the gap. The germline V gene encodes CDR1 KGHSH and CDR2 LQKENI. The length of the CDR3 is 13 residues.

This chain connects TRBV19 to TRBJ2-7, with 11 positions matching TRBD2. Germline CDR1 is LNHDA and CDR2 is SQIVND (reference sequence). With 6 bases clipped from V and 2 bases from J, the junction kept 6 bases outside the gene matches. The CDR3 covers 15 residues. The CDR3 DNA sequence: TGTGCCAGTAGCTGGACTAGCGGGCGACCCTACGAGCAGTACTTC. Its protein is CASSWTSGRPYEQYF.

The rearrangement joins TRBV4-3 to TRBJ1-4, with 7 bases identical to TRBD1. V shed 3 bases, J shed 3 bases, and the junction held 4 bases outside the gene matches. CDR1 and CDR2 (germline): LGHNA, YSLEER. There are 15 residues in the CDR3. In nucleotides, the CDR3 is TGCGCCAGCAGCCAGCAAACAGGGGCTAATGAAAAACTGTTTTTT. It is translated as CASSQQTGANEKLFF.